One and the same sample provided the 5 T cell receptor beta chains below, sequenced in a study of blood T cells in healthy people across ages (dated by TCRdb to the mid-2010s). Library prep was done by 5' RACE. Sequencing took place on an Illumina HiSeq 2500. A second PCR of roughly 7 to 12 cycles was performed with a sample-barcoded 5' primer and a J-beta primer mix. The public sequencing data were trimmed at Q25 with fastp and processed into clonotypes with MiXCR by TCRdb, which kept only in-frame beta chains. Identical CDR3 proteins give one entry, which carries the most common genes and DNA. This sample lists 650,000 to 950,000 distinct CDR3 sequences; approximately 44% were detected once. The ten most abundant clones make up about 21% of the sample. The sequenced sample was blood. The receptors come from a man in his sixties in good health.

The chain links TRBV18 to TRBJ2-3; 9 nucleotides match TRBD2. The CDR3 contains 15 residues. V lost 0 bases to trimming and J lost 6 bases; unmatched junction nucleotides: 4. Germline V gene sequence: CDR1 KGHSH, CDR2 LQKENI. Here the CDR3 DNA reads TGTGCCAGCTCACCACCGCGGGGGGGCCATGATACGCAGTATTTT. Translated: CASSPPRGGHDTQYF.

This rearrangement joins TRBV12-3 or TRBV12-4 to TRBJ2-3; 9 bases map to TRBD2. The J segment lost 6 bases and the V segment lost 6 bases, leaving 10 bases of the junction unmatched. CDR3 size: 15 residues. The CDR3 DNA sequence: TGTGCCAGCAGGACAGCGGGGGGCTTTCGGGATACGCAGTATTTT. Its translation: CASRTAGGFRDTQYF.

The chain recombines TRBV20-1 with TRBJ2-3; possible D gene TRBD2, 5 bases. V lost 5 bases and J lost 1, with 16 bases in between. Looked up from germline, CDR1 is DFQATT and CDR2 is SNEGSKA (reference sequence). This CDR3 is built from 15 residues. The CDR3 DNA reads TGCAGTGCTGGCCTGAGGGCGGCGGGCACAGATACGCAGTATTTT. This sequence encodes CSAGLRAAGTDTQYF.

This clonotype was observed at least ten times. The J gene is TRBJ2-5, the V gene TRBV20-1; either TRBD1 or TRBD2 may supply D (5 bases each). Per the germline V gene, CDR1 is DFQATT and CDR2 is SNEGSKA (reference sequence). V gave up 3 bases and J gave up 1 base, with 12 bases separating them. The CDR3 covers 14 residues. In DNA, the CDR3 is TGCAGTGCTAGCCGGGACCGACTCCAAGAGACCCAGTACTTC. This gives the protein CSASRDRLQETQYF.

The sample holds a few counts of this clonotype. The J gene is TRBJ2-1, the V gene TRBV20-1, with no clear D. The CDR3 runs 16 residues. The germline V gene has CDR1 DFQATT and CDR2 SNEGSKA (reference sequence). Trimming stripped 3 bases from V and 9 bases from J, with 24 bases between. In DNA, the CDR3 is TGCAGTGCTAGCCCCATCGGGCTGGCGAATTCTCGTGAGCAGTTCTTC. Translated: CSASPIGLANSREQFF.